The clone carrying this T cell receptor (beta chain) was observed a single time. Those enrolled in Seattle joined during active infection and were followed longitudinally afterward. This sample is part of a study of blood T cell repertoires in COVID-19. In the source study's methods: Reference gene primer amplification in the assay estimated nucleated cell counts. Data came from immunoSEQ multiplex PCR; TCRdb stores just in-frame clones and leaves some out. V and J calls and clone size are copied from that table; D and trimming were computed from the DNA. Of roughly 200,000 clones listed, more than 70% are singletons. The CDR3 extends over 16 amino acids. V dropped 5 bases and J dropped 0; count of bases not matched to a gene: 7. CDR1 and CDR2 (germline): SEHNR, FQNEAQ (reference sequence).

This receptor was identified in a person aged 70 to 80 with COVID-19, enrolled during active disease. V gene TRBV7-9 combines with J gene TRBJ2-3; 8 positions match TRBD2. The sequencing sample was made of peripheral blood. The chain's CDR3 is CASSPPTSGSTDTQYF. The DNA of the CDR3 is TGTGCCAGCAGCCCCCCTACTAGCGGTAGCACAGATACGCAGTATTTT.